This T cell receptor (beta chain) was identified during a study of identical twins. Each CDR3 protein is one row after TCRdb ran MiXCR on the 5' RACE reads. The table lists over 200,000 distinct CDR3 sequences, about 11% of them singletons. Broader study findings: Cord blood beta clonotypes present at high abundance carried fewer insertions; no such pattern appeared in memory repertoires. These conclusions were based on statistical analysis (cross-sectional, not following the same donors). Zero-insertion analyses were open to partial confounding by invariant MAIT and iNKT cells.

This clonotype has a handful of counts. The antigen is not known. The sequence derives from a man aged 45-65 years in good health. The source material was memory T cells sorted from blood.

The CDR3 sequence is CASILGPFSPLHF. The DNA of the CDR3 is TGTGCCAGCATCCTCGGGCCCTTCTCACCCCTCCACTTT. The chain carries TRBV6-2 or TRBV6-3 and TRBJ1-6; no firm D call. Germline V CDR1 and CDR2: MNHEY, SVGEGT. V was shortened by 7 bases and J by 10 bases, with 14 bases between the two germline ends. This CDR3 comprises 13 residues.